What follows describes a single T cell receptor (beta chain). What it recognizes is unknown. CD4+ T cells that had been cultured provided DNA sequenced with the Oncomine TCR Beta short-read assay. TCRdb recomputed calls from the PCR reads with MiXCR, one row per CDR3 protein. The sample records 28,000 or so distinct CDR3 sequences, less than 50% being singletons. This sample was taken from a study of vaccination and CD4 T cells after COVID-19. The overall study: The peptides that stimulated the cells were overlapping spike peptides from SARS-CoV-2, HCoV-NL63, HCoV-OC43 and HCoV-229E.

Treatment of the sample: approximately 9-day PBMC culture with coronavirus spike peptide pools or control peptides (ViraFEST assay). Negative selection enriched CD4+ T cells from cultures at about ten days. Findings and caveats of the study: Relatively few convalescent patients and no early post-infection timepoints were analyzed.

The receptor was isolated from a human donor who had recovered from COVID-19. The sequencing input was CD4+ T cells from blood, cultured in vitro.

The CDR3 nucleotides are TGTGCCAGCAGTGTCACTAGCGGGAGGGCCAACACCGGGGAGCTGTTTTTT. The encoded protein is CASSVTSGRANTGELFF. This sequence joins TRBV28 and TRBJ2-2; 13 bases match TRBD2. Trimming removed 5 bases from V and 2 bases from J; junction bases left unmatched: 5. Per germline, CDR1 MDHEN and CDR2 SYDVKM. CDR3 size: 17 residues. Using reference TRBV28 and TRBJ2-2 for the parts outside the CDR3, the full variable domain is DVKVTQSSRYLVKRTGEKVFLECVQDMDHENMFWYRQDPGLGLRLIYFSYDVKMKEKGDIPEGYSVSREKKERFSLILESASTNQTSMYLCASSVTSGRANTGELFFGEGSRLTVL.